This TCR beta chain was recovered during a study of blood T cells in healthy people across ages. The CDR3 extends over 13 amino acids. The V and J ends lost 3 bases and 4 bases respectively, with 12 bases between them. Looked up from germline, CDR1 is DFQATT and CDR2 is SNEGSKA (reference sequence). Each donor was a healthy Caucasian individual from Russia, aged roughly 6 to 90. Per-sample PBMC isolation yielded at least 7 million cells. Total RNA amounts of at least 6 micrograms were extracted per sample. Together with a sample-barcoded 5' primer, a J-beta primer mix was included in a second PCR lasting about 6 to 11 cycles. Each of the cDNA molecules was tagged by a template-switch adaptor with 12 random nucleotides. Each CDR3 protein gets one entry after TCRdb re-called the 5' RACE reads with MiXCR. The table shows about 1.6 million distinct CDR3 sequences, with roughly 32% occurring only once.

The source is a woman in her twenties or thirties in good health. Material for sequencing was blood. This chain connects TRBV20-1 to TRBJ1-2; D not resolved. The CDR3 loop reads CSARGREGYGYTF. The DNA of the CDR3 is TGCAGTGCTAGGGGGAGGGAAGGCTATGGCTACACCTTC.